The 28 T cell receptor beta chains presented below share a single source sample, sequenced in a study of PD-L1 blockade in urothelial cancer. The assay was immunoSEQ multiplex PCR, and TCRdb's table has in-frame clones only and misses some. This table has some 22,000 clones, 90% appearing once. Specimen: PBMCs, collected around atezolizumab (anti-PD-L1) treatment. Receptor source: a woman aged 60-75 years with urothelial cancer.

The chain recombines TRBV10-3 with TRBJ1-1; a possible D gene is TRBD1 (5 bases). V was clipped by 2 bases and J by 3 bases, with 16 bases between them. The CDR3 consists of 16 residues. Germline V gene sequence: CDR1 ENHRY, CDR2 SYGVKD. This chain's CDR3 is CAISEVRGVIDTEAFF. CDR3 in DNA: TGTGCCATCAGTGAGGTACGGGGGGTTATCGACACTGAAGCTTTCTTT.

The rearrangement uses TRBV10-3 and TRBJ2-7; the match to TRBD1 covers 12 bases. Losses at the gene ends were 4 bases for V and 5 bases for J; bases not matched to a gene: 3. Germline V gene lookup returns CDR1 ENHRY and CDR2 SYGVKD. The CDR3 covers 14 residues. The chain's CDR3 is CAISGGTGGHEQYF. DNA of the CDR3: TGTGCCATCAGTGGGGGGACAGGGGGCCACGAGCAGTACTTC.

The chain uses TRBV5-1 and TRBJ1-6; D is possibly TRBD1 (5 bases). The CDR3 is 14 amino acids. The V gene's germline CDR1 is SGHRS and CDR2 YFSETQ. Trimming cost V 3 bases and J 9 bases, with 13 bases left between them. The CDR3 DNA reads TGCGCCAGCAGCTCTGGGACTCTTCCTTCACCCCTCCACTTT. Translating it yields CASSSGTLPSPLHF.

The chain has TRBV14 and TRBJ1-5, with D possibly being TRBD1 (5 bases). V was pared by 0 bases and J by 1 base, with 7 bases between. The CDR3 is made up of 15 amino acids. Germline CDR1 and CDR2: SGHDN and FVKESK. The CDR3: CASSQDNRSNQPQHF. The CDR3, as DNA: TGTGCCAGCAGCCAAGACAACAGGAGCAATCAGCCCCAGCATTTT.

In this sample, this clone turned up once. V gene TRBV4-3 combines with J gene TRBJ2-6, with D perhaps matching TRBD2 (5 bases). The CDR3 has 18 residues. Germline V gene data show CDR1 as LGHNA and CDR2 as YSLEER. V was shortened by 3 bases and J by 0 bases, with 15 bases between the two germline ends. The CDR3 protein is CASSHRTWGDSGANVLTF. CDR3 bases: TGCGCCAGCAGCCACCGGACTTGGGGTGACTCTGGGGCCAACGTCCTGACTTTC.

This clone is judged large. The V gene is TRBV7-9, the J gene TRBJ2-1; 8 nucleotides match TRBD2. CDR3 size: 15 residues. Germline V lookup: CDR1 SEHNR, CDR2 FQNEAQ (reference sequence). Trimming at V came to 0 bases and at J to 6 bases, leaving 4 bases not matched to a gene. The CDR3 loop reads CASSLASSGLNEQFF. CDR3 DNA: TGTGCCAGCAGCTTAGCGTCTAGCGGGCTCAATGAGCAGTTCTTC.

V usage is TRBV6-6 and J usage is TRBJ2-7; D unclear. Trimming took off 5 bases at V and 4 bases at J, with 6 bases between the two ends. Germline V lookup: CDR1 MNHNY, CDR2 SVGAGI (reference sequence). This CDR3 is built from 11 residues. In DNA, the CDR3 is TGTGCCAGCAGTCGCCAGTACGAGCAGTACTTC. Residues: CASSRQYEQYF.

This chain connects TRBV5-1 to TRBJ1-1; 8 bases are a match to TRBD1. The germline V gene has CDR1 SGHRS and CDR2 YFSETQ. V was pared by 3 bases and J by 2 bases, with 6 bases of the junction left unmatched. The length of the CDR3 is 15 residues. The CDR3 DNA reads as TGCGCCAGCAGCTCCCGGGACAGGCTTAACACTGAAGCTTTCTTT. Its protein product is CASSSRDRLNTEAFF.

The CDR3 nucleotides are TGCAGCGTTGGTGGTTTGCAGGGGGTATCCTACGAGCAGTACTTC. Protein product: CSVGGLQGVSYEQYF. The genes are TRBV29-1 and TRBJ2-7; TRBD1 matches at 7 bases. The CDR3 extends over 15 amino acids. Unmatched junction bases numbered 10, after V lost 4 bases and J lost 1 base. Germline values: CDR1 SQVTM, CDR2 ANQGSEA.

The chain carries TRBV27 and TRBJ2-1, with a weak D call TRBD2 (6 bases). Trimming cost V 5 bases and J 4 bases, with 15 bases left between them. Germline V CDR1 and CDR2: MNHEY, SMNVEV (reference sequence). This CDR3 spans 15 amino acids. The CDR3 loop reads CASSEQRAVYNEQFF. In nucleotides, the CDR3 is TGTGCCAGCAGTGAACAGCGGGCCGTATACAATGAGCAGTTCTTC.

This chain uses TRBV27 with TRBJ2-3; 8 positions agree with TRBD2. The CDR3 sequence is 15 residues long. Germline CDR1 is MNHEY and CDR2 is SMNVEV (reference sequence). After removal of 4 bases from V and 0 bases from J, the junction contained 3 bases not matched to a gene. For the CDR3, the DNA is TGTGCCAGCAGTTCCTCTAGCGGGAGCACAGATACGCAGTATTTT. The encoded protein is CASSSSSGSTDTQYF.

The chain combines TRBV27 with TRBJ2-7; 7 bases map to TRBD1. This CDR3 comprises 16 residues. Trimming removed 0 bases from V and 2 bases from J; junction bases left unmatched: 7. CDR1 is MNHEY, CDR2 SMNVEV, per germline (reference sequence). CDR3 DNA: TGTGCCAGCAGTTTATCGCCGGGACAGAATACCTACGAGCAGTACTTC. Encoded protein: CASSLSPGQNTYEQYF.

This clone was observed a handful of times. The chain carries TRBV27 and TRBJ2-3, with TRBD2 identical over 13 bases. Looked up from germline, CDR1 is MNHEY and CDR2 is SMNVEV (reference sequence). CDR3 size: 16 residues. Unmatched junction bases numbered 3, after V lost 5 bases and J lost 1 base. This CDR3 is CASSNGLAGGTDTQYF. DNA for the CDR3: TGTGCCAGCAGTAACGGACTAGCGGGGGGCACAGATACGCAGTATTTT.

The chain joins TRBV19 to TRBJ2-7, with a tentative D call TRBD1 (5 bases). V dropped 3 bases and J dropped 3 bases, with 9 bases sitting between them. The germline V gene encodes CDR1 LNHDA and CDR2 SQIVND (reference sequence). CDR3 length: 13 residues. DNA for the CDR3: TGTGCCAGTAGTATTGCAGGGTACTACGAGCAGTACTTC. The encoded protein is CASSIAGYYEQYF.

The chain recombines TRBV7-8 with TRBJ2-7, with D unclear. Germline values: CDR1 SGHVS, CDR2 FQNEAQ. The CDR3 sequence is 13 residues long. V was shortened by 1 base and J by 5 bases, with 9 bases between the two germline ends. CDR3 protein: CASSLESLDEQYF. The CDR3 bases are TGTGCCAGCAGCTTAGAGAGCTTGGACGAGCAGTACTTC.

The V gene is TRBV28, the J gene TRBJ1-1; 7 bases are a match to TRBD1. Germline V lookup: CDR1 MDHEN, CDR2 SYDVKM. This CDR3 contains 15 residues. The V segment lost 6 bases and the J segment 4 bases; nucleotides outside the gene matches: 11. CDR3 sequence reads: CASSRNRGRVTEAFF. As DNA, the CDR3 is TGTGCCAGCAGCCGAAACAGGGGAAGAGTCACTGAAGCTTTCTTT.

This rearrangement joins TRBV7-9 to TRBJ2-1; 9 positions match TRBD2. Germline assignment: CDR1 SEHNR and CDR2 FQNEAQ (reference sequence). This CDR3 spans 15 amino acids. J gave up 3 bases and V 2 bases, and 2 bases lay outside the gene matches. CDR3 residues: CASSLLAGRYNEQFF. Written as DNA, the CDR3 is TGTGCCAGCAGCTTACTAGCGGGGCGCTACAATGAGCAGTTCTTC.

The count of this clone is one. The genes are TRBV5-6 and TRBJ2-2; D unresolved. V shed 2 bases and J shed 5 bases, with 16 bases lying between them. Germline CDR1 SGHDT, CDR2 YYEEEE. The CDR3 sequence is 16 residues long. CDR3 sequence: CASSFRTSVRTGELFF. DNA for the CDR3: TGTGCCAGCAGCTTTCGAACAAGTGTAAGAACCGGGGAGCTGTTTTTT.

The chain employs TRBV28 and TRBJ2-5; D perhaps matches TRBD1 (7 bases). V was trimmed by 1 base and J by 5 bases, leaving 20 bases between them. Germline lookup yields CDR1 MDHEN and CDR2 SYDVKM. CDR3 length: 17 residues. Here the CDR3 DNA reads TGTGCCAGCAGTTTATTCGGGGGATCAGGGGGGCGCGAGACCCAGTACTTC. Translation: CASSLFGGSGGRETQYF.

The chain is built from TRBV28 and TRBJ2-7; TRBD2 agrees at 9 bases. CDR1 is MDHEN and CDR2 is SYDVKM in the germline V gene. The CDR3 contains 12 residues. After removal of 6 bases from V and 3 bases from J, the junction contained 0 bases not matched to a gene. Written as DNA, the CDR3 is TGTGCCAGCAGGACTAGCGGCTACGAGCAGTACTTC. Its translation is CASRTSGYEQYF. The full variable domain, its missing parts supplied by reference TRBV28 and TRBJ2-7, is DVKVTQSSRYLVKRTGEKVFLECVQDMDHENMFWYRQDPGLGLRLIYFSYDVKMKEKGDIPEGYSVSREKKERFSLILESASTNQTSMYLCASRTSGYEQYFGPGTRLTVT.

The chain is built from TRBV5-1 and TRBJ2-5; possibly TRBD1 for D (5 bases). The CDR3 has 13 residues. CDR1 and CDR2 from the germline V gene are SGHRS and YFSETQ. V was clipped by 4 bases and J by 1 base, with 8 bases between them. This chain's CDR3 is CASSGAGQETQYF. For the CDR3, the DNA is TGCGCCAGCAGCGGGGCAGGCCAAGAGACCCAGTACTTC.

This chain links TRBV5-8 with TRBJ2-5; 8 bases fit TRBD1. CDR3 size: 15 residues. The germline gives CDR1 SGHTS, CDR2 YDEGEE. J was trimmed by 5 bases and V by 5 bases; bases with no gene match: 11. CDR3 bases: TGTGCCAGCAGTTTGAAAGGACAGGGCATCGAGACCCAGTACTTC. This translates into CASSLKGQGIETQYF. The variable domain in full, with the rest retrieved from reference TRBV5-8 and TRBJ2-5, is EAGVTQSPTHLIKTRGQQATLRCSPISGHTSVYWYQQALGLGLQFLLWYDEGEERNRGNFPPRFSGRQFPNYSSELNVNALELEDSALYLCASSLKGQGIETQYFGPGTRLLVL.

V gene TRBV29-1 combines with J gene TRBJ2-7; 9 bases map to TRBD1. The J segment lost 2 bases and the V segment lost 6 bases, leaving 8 bases of the junction unmatched. The CDR3 runs 14 residues. Germline loops: CDR1 SQVTM, CDR2 ANQGSEA. CDR3 protein: CSVSHGTGPYEQYF. The CDR3 nucleotides are TGCAGCGTGAGCCACGGGACAGGGCCCTACGAGCAGTACTTC.

V gene TRBV7-8 combines with J gene TRBJ2-5; D might be TRBD1 (6 bases). The germline V gene has CDR1 SGHVS and CDR2 FQNEAQ. The CDR3 is made up of 15 amino acids. V was cut by 3 bases and J by 0 bases, with 11 bases left in between. CDR3 region: CASSFGRGYQETQYF. CDR3 DNA sequence: TGTGCCAGCAGCTTTGGCAGGGGTTACCAAGAGACCCAGTACTTC.

This chain connects TRBV7-2 to TRBJ1-2; maybe TRBD1 (5 bases). The CDR3 loop spans 14 amino acids. V gave up 5 bases and J gave up 6 bases, with 16 bases separating them. CDR1 is SGHTA and CDR2 is FQGNSA in the germline V gene. The CDR3 reads CASSPVGARDGYTF. In DNA, the CDR3 is TGTGCCAGCAGCCCAGTTGGGGCAAGAGATGGCTACACCTTC. The full variable domain, with the rest looked up from reference TRBV7-2 and TRBJ1-2, is GAGVSQSPSNKVTEKGKDVELRCDPISGHTALYWYRQSLGQGLEFLIYFQGNSAPDKSGLPSDRFSAERTGGSVSTLTIQRTQQEDSAVYLCASSPVGARDGYTFGSGTRLTVV.

The chain recombines TRBV11-2 with TRBJ2-1; D is possibly TRBD1 (6 bases). This CDR3 has 18 amino acids. Germline values: CDR1 SGHAT, CDR2 FQNNGV. Between the trimmed V and J ends, which lost 2 bases and 7 bases, there was a span of 24 bases. In DNA, the CDR3 is TGTGCCAGCAGCTTACGAACCCCACGGGACATCGGGGTAAATGAGCAGTTCTTC. Its protein is CASSLRTPRDIGVNEQFF.

The rearrangement joins TRBV19 to TRBJ2-7; D is possibly TRBD1 (6 bases). The V end lost 4 bases, the J end lost 2 bases, and 12 bases lay between the germline ends. CDR3 size: 14 residues. CDR1 and CDR2 (germline): LNHDA, SQIVND (reference sequence). The CDR3: CASSTREGAYEQYF. Written as DNA, the CDR3 is TGTGCCAGTAGTACCCGTGAGGGGGCCTACGAGCAGTACTTC.

The CDR3, as DNA: TGCAGTGCTTACTACAATGAGCAGTTCTTC. Amino acids: CSAYYNEQFF. The V call is TRBV20-1, the J call TRBJ2-1; D gene unclear. The CDR3 consists of 10 residues. CDR1 DFQATT and CDR2 SNEGSKA come from the germline V gene (reference sequence). V lost 5 bases and J lost 3, with 2 bases in between.